The 15 T cell receptor beta chains below come from one sample, sequenced in a study of Tregs in tolerant kidney transplant recipients. Measured with immunoSEQ multiplex PCR; TCRdb has only the in-frame clones, and not every one. The data show around 230,000 clones, about 80% seen once. Sequenced material: CD4+ T cells from blood. These TCRs come from a human donor in good health.

V gene TRBV10-3 combines with J gene TRBJ1-1; D gene unclear. V gave up 6 bases and J gave up 8 bases, with 16 bases separating them. CDR1 ENHRY and CDR2 SYGVKD come from the germline V gene. The CDR3 spans 13 residues. The CDR3, as DNA: TGTGCCATCAGGAGTCCTTCTCGTCAGGAAGCTTTCTTT. This encodes CAIRSPSRQEAFF.

V is TRBV6-4 and J is TRBJ2-1; 15 bases align to TRBD2. Germline V CDR1 and CDR2: MRHNA, SNTAGT. V was clipped by 0 bases and J by 9 bases; unmatched bases: 0. This CDR3 has 15 residues. The CDR3, as DNA: TGTGCCAGCAGTGACTCGGGACTAGCGGGAGGTGAGCAGTTCTTC. Amino acids: CASSDSGLAGGEQFF.

CDR3 region: CAWSSGLSSYNEQFF. DNA of the CDR3: TGTGCCTGGAGTTCCGGACTGAGCTCCTACAATGAGCAGTTCTTC. The chain has TRBV30 and TRBJ2-1; D might be TRBD2 (5 bases). The CDR3 covers 15 residues. Trimming left V 2 bases short and J 0 bases short, with 11 bases between. The germline CDR1 and CDR2 sequences are GTSNPN and SVGIG (reference sequence).

The chain has TRBV5-1 and TRBJ2-7, with D perhaps being TRBD1 or TRBD2 (6 bases each). Germline V gene lookup returns CDR1 SGHRS and CDR2 YFSETQ. V lost 0 bases to trimming and J lost 2 bases, with 9 bases between them. The CDR3 length is 14 residues. The CDR3 spells CASSLEGGPYEQYF. The CDR3 DNA reads TGCGCCAGCAGCTTGGAGGGGGGCCCCTACGAGCAGTACTTC.

This clone has just one count. V usage is TRBV30 and J usage is TRBJ1-6, with D possibly matching TRBD1 (5 bases). Trimming stripped 5 bases from V and 6 bases from J, with 14 bases between. The V gene's germline CDR1 is GTSNPN and CDR2 SVGIG (reference sequence). The CDR3 loop spans 14 amino acids. The CDR3 DNA sequence: TGTGCCTGGGACGGGACGATGTCTAATTCACCCCTCCACTTT. Translating it yields CAWDGTMSNSPLHF.

V is TRBV5-1 and J is TRBJ2-5, with D possibly TRBD2 on 7 matching bases. The CDR3 has 14 residues. V lost 1 base and J 3 bases, leaving 10 bases between the germline ends. The germline gives CDR1 SGHRS, CDR2 YFSETQ. The CDR3 is CASSLTGREETQYF. The CDR3 nucleotides read TGCGCCAGCAGCTTGACAGGGAGGGAAGAGACCCAGTACTTC. The full variable domain, with the rest looked up from reference TRBV5-1 and TRBJ2-5, is KAGVTQTPRYLIKTRGQQVTLSCSPISGHRSVSWYQQTPGQGLQFLFEYFSETQRNKGNFPGRFSGRQFSNSRSEMNVSTLELGDSALYLCASSLTGREETQYFGPGTRLLVL.

The genes are TRBV18 and TRBJ2-7; TRBD1 agrees at 10 bases. The CDR3 length is 15 residues. CDR1 and CDR2 (germline): KGHSH, LQKENI. The V gene end was trimmed by 5 bases and the J gene end by 0 bases; junction bases not matched to a gene: 4. Here the CDR3 reads CASSGGTGVSYEQYF. CDR3 DNA sequence: TGTGCCAGCTCAGGCGGGACAGGGGTCTCCTACGAGCAGTACTTC.

The chain combines TRBV5-1 with TRBJ1-5; 10 bases line up with TRBD1. Germline values: CDR1 SGHRS, CDR2 YFSETQ. V dropped 4 bases and J dropped 3; count of bases not matched to a gene: 4. The CDR3 has 15 amino acids. The CDR3 is CASSEGTGVNQPQHF. CDR3 DNA: TGCGCCAGCAGCGAGGGGACAGGGGTCAATCAGCCCCAGCATTTT.

The chain combines TRBV30 with TRBJ1-1; 9 bases match TRBD1. Germline V CDR1 and CDR2: GTSNPN, SVGIG (reference sequence). Losses at the gene ends were 3 bases for V and 0 bases for J; bases not matched to a gene: 5. CDR3 length: 15 amino acids. As DNA, the CDR3 is TGTGCCTGGAGCCTACGGGACAGGGTGAACACTGAAGCTTTCTTT. Translation: CAWSLRDRVNTEAFF. The full variable domain, with the rest looked up from reference TRBV30 and TRBJ1-1, is SQTIHQWPATLVQPVGSPLSLECTVEGTSNPNLYWYRQAAGRGLQLLFYSVGIGQISSEVPQNLSASRPQDRQFILSSKKLLLSDSGFYLCAWSLRDRVNTEAFFGQGTRLTVV.

This chain links TRBV30 with TRBJ2-3; 8 bases are a match to TRBD2. In germline, CDR1 is GTSNPN, CDR2 SVGIG (reference sequence). CDR3 length: 14 residues. The V gene end was trimmed by 4 bases and the J gene end by 6 bases; junction bases not matched to a gene: 9. CDR3 residues: CAWKAGGGLDTQYF. The CDR3 DNA sequence: TGTGCCTGGAAAGCCGGGGGGGGGTTGGATACGCAGTATTTT. The variable domain in full, completed from reference TRBV30 and TRBJ2-3, reads SQTIHQWPATLVQPVGSPLSLECTVEGTSNPNLYWYRQAAGRGLQLLFYSVGIGQISSEVPQNLSASRPQDRQFILSSKKLLLSDSGFYLCAWKAGGGLDTQYFGPGTRLTVL.

V gene TRBV10-1 combines with J gene TRBJ2-5; 7 nucleotides agree with TRBD1. The germline gives CDR1 WNHNN, CDR2 SYGVQD (reference sequence). V lost 0 bases and J lost 1; bases outside the gene matches: 2. The CDR3 has 15 amino acids. This chain's CDR3 is CASSESGTAQETQYF. In DNA form, the CDR3 reads TGCGCCAGCAGTGAGTCCGGGACAGCCCAAGAGACCCAGTACTTC.

The gene calls are TRBV14 and TRBJ1-6, with 8 bases lining up with TRBD1. V shed 10 bases and J 4 bases; nucleotides not matched to a gene: 3. Germline assignment: CDR1 SGHDN and CDR2 FVKESK. This CDR3 spans 13 amino acids. CDR3 sequence (DNA): TGTGCCACCCAGGGGGCTTATAATTCACCCCTCCACTTT. Its protein is CATQGAYNSPLHF.

The DNA of the CDR3 is TGTGCCAGTAGTCCGTCGGCGGGAGGAGAGACCCAGTACTTC. Protein: CASSPSAGGETQYF. The chain has TRBV19 and TRBJ2-5; TRBD2 matches 8 bases. The V segment lost 5 bases and the J segment 4 bases; nucleotides outside the gene matches: 6. Germline V CDR1 and CDR2: LNHDA, SQIVND (reference sequence). The CDR3 loop spans 14 amino acids.

The V gene is TRBV30, the J gene TRBJ2-3; D is ambiguous. This CDR3 region has 14 residues. Looked up from germline, CDR1 is GTSNPN and CDR2 is SVGIG (reference sequence). The germline V and J ends were trimmed by 1 base and 6 bases, with 14 bases remaining between them. The CDR3 bases are TGTGCCTGGAGTGGTGGGCAGTCCATCGATACGCAGTATTTT. It translates to CAWSGGQSIDTQYF.

This clone was seen a single time. V gene TRBV6-6 combines with J gene TRBJ1-1; perhaps TRBD1 as D (5 bases). The V gene's germline CDR1 is MNHNY and CDR2 SVGAGI (reference sequence). This CDR3 comprises 14 residues. Trimming stripped 6 bases from V and 3 bases from J, with 14 bases between. The CDR3 here is CASSPTEGYTEAFF. For the CDR3, the DNA is TGTGCCAGCAGCCCGACAGAGGGGTACACTGAAGCTTTCTTT.